Below, 13 T cell receptor beta chains from the same sample are listed, as sequenced in a study of cytomegalovirus exposure and HLA in healthy donors. This PCR relied on a set of 60 Vbeta primers and 13 Jbeta primers. Data came from immunoSEQ multiplex PCR; TCRdb stores just in-frame clones and leaves some out. The sample table sets out 50,000 to 60,000 clones. Sequenced material: PBMCs. The receptors derive from a male donor in good health and CMV-seronegative.

This sequence joins TRBV7-8 and TRBJ1-2; 7 nucleotides agree with TRBD1. Per germline, CDR1 SGHVS and CDR2 FQNEAQ. This CDR3 spans 16 amino acids. After removal of 5 bases from V and 4 bases from J, the junction contained 13 bases not matched to a gene. The CDR3 is CASSTRGDRDLYGYTF. CDR3 DNA: TGTGCCAGCAGCACACGAGGCGACAGGGACCTCTATGGCTACACCTTC.

V usage is TRBV19 and J usage is TRBJ2-1, with 10 bases lining up with TRBD2. Germline V gene data show CDR1 as LNHDA and CDR2 as SQIVND (reference sequence). The CDR3 has 19 amino acids. The V and J ends lost 1 base and 0 bases, in that order; junction bases with no gene match: 9. The CDR3 bases are TGTGCCAGTAGTATAGCTGTAGCGGGGGGTCTGAGCTCCTACAATGAGCAGTTCTTC. As protein: CASSIAVAGGLSSYNEQFF.

The genes are TRBV4-1 and TRBJ2-3; 11 nucleotides align to TRBD1. This CDR3 is built from 16 residues. With 4 bases clipped from V and 5 bases from J, the junction kept 8 bases outside the gene matches. Germline-derived CDR1 and CDR2 are MGHRA and YSYEKL. CDR3 in amino acids: CASSRGQGAGEDTQYF. In DNA form, the CDR3 reads TGCGCCAGCAGCCGCGGACAGGGGGCTGGGGAAGATACGCAGTATTTT.

This clone is classed as large by frequency. Other DNA sequences within the sample encode an identical CDR3. The V and J genes are TRBV4-2 and TRBJ2-7; TRBD2 aligns across 9 bases. The CDR3 runs 16 residues. After removal of 0 bases from V and 6 bases from J, the junction contained 9 bases not matched to a gene. Germline V gene lookup returns CDR1 LGHNA and CDR2 YNFKEQ. In DNA form, the CDR3 reads TGTGCCAGCAGCCAAGATAGTAGCGGGGGTGTAGGCGAGCAGTACTTC. It specifies CASSQDSSGGVGEQYF.

The chain carries TRBV6-5 and TRBJ1-2; D not certain. The CDR3 is 15 amino acids. The germline V and J ends were trimmed by 0 bases and 3 bases, with 11 bases remaining between them. The germline gives CDR1 MNHEY, CDR2 SVGAGI. CDR3 residues: CASSYSMRLDYGYTF. The CDR3 DNA follows: TGTGCCAGCAGTTACTCGATGAGGCTTGACTATGGCTACACCTTC.

The chain's CDR3 is CASSFGLAAYNEQFF. CDR3 nucleotide sequence: TGTGCCAGCAGCTTTGGATTAGCGGCTTACAATGAGCAGTTCTTC. The V call is TRBV5-8, the J call TRBJ2-1, with D maybe TRBD2 (6 bases). V was shortened by 2 bases and J by 4 bases, with 13 bases between the two germline ends. The CDR3 is 15 amino acids. CDR1 is SGHTS and CDR2 is YDEGEE in the germline V gene.

CDR3 protein: CATSKTATSGANVLTF. CDR3 DNA sequence: TGTGCCACCAGCAAGACAGCTACCTCTGGGGCCAACGTCCTGACTTTC. This sequence joins TRBV15 and TRBJ2-6, with TRBD1 as a possible D gene (5 bases). From germline, CDR1 is LNHNV and CDR2 YYDKDF (reference sequence). V lost 4 bases, J lost 0 bases, and 10 bases lay in between. This CDR3 region has 16 residues.

This chain links TRBV2 with TRBJ1-2; TRBD1 aligns across 9 bases. This CDR3 comprises 15 residues. Germline CDR1 SNHLY, CDR2 FYNNEI. With 2 bases clipped from V and 6 bases from J, the junction kept 7 bases outside the gene matches. CDR3 DNA: TGTGCCAGCAGTGAATCGTACAGGGGGCTGAATGGCTACACCTTC. This translates into CASSESYRGLNGYTF. The variable domain in full, completed from reference TRBV2 and TRBJ1-2, reads EPEVTQTPSHQVTQMGQEVILRCVPISNHLYFYWYRQILGQKVEFLVSFYNNEISEKSEIFDDQFSVERPDGSNFTLKIRSTKLEDSAMYFCASSESYRGLNGYTFGSGTRLTVV.

J is TRBJ2-2 and V is TRBV5-1; D is ambiguous. The CDR3 is 14 amino acids. V was cut by 1 base and J by 3 bases, with 7 bases left in between. Germline CDR1 is SGHRS and CDR2 is YFSETQ. The CDR3: CASSLSSYTGELFF. In DNA form, the CDR3 reads TGCGCCAGCAGCTTGTCCAGTTACACCGGGGAGCTGTTTTTT.

The chain uses TRBV7-2 and TRBJ1-1; TRBD1 agrees at 9 bases. V shed 5 bases, J shed 2 bases, and the junction held 6 bases outside the gene matches. The V gene's germline CDR1 is SGHTA and CDR2 FQGNSA. The CDR3 spans 15 residues. CDR3 in DNA: TGTGCCAGCAGCCCCAGGGACAGGGCAAACACTGAAGCTTTCTTT. Protein: CASSPRDRANTEAFF.

V usage is TRBV5-4 and J usage is TRBJ2-3, with 12 bases aligning to TRBD2. The V gene end was trimmed by 3 bases and the J gene end by 8 bases; junction bases not matched to a gene: 10. There are 16 residues in the CDR3. In germline, CDR1 is SGHNT, CDR2 YYREEE (reference sequence). The CDR3 is CASSSATSGREGTQYF. CDR3 nucleotide sequence: TGTGCCAGCAGCTCGGCGACTAGCGGGAGAGAGGGTACGCAGTATTTT. The variable domain in full, with the rest retrieved from reference TRBV5-4 and TRBJ2-3, is ETGVTQSPTHLIKTRGQQVTLRCSSQSGHNTVSWYQQALGQGPQFIFQYYREEENGRGNFPPRFSGLQFPNYSSELNVNALELDDSALYLCASSSATSGREGTQYFGPGTRLTVL.

CDR3 amino acids: CASRGGGVSTDTQYF. CDR3 bases: TGCGCCAGCAGAGGTGGCGGGGTTAGCACAGATACGCAGTATTTT. The genes are TRBV5-1 and TRBJ2-3, with a possible D match to TRBD2 (6 bases). The CDR3 loop spans 15 amino acids. Germline lookup yields CDR1 SGHRS and CDR2 YFSETQ. Trimming removed 5 bases at V and 0 bases at J, with 13 bases between.

The V and J genes are TRBV7-3 and TRBJ2-3, with TRBD1 matching 9 bases. The CDR3 runs to 17 residues. The germline CDR1 and CDR2 sequences are SGHTA and FQGTGA. Losses at the gene ends were 5 bases for V and 7 bases for J; bases not matched to a gene: 16. Here the CDR3 reads CASSATTGTGRANTQYF. The CDR3 region has the DNA TGTGCCAGCAGCGCCACCACCGGGACAGGGAGAGCAAATACGCAGTATTTT.